These 32 T cell receptor beta chains share one sample of origin, sequenced in a study of T-cell reconstitution after alpha-beta-depleted transplantation in children. This sample's TCRbeta library carried unique molecular identifier barcodes. TCRdb used MiXCR to reprocess the PCR reads, holding one entry per CDR3 protein. The sample consists of 190,000 or so distinct CDR3 sequences, more than 12% of them appearing once. The material was PBMCs from the stem cell graft donor, obtained from the stem cell graft. The receptor source for this set is a human donor who donated a stem cell graft to a child with acute lymphoblastic leukemia.

Ten or more counts support this clonotype. This chain uses TRBV12-3 or TRBV12-4 with TRBJ2-3; tentative D call: TRBD2 (5 bases). The ends were cut back, 8 bases at V and 2 bases at J, with 23 bases in the middle. CDR3 length: 17 amino acids. This CDR3 reads CASGENERRTFTDTQYF. The CDR3 DNA sequence: TGTGCCAGCGGGGAAAACGAAAGGAGGACTTTCACAGATACGCAGTATTTT.

This clonotype was recorded many times. The rearrangement links TRBV20-1 to TRBJ1-2; the match to TRBD1 covers 8 bases. The V gene's germline CDR1 is DFQATT and CDR2 SNEGSKA (reference sequence). Trimming removed 3 bases from V and 4 bases from J; junction bases left unmatched: 7. There are 14 residues in the CDR3. The CDR3 nucleotides read TGCAGTGCTAGGGCCCGGACAGGGCTCTATGGCTACACCTTC. Protein: CSARARTGLYGYTF.

This clonotype was detected ten times or more. The chain carries TRBV20-1 and TRBJ2-1; unclear D gene. The CDR3 totals 12 residues. V shed 4 bases and J shed 3 bases, with 7 bases lying between them. CDR1 and CDR2 (germline): DFQATT, SNEGSKA (reference sequence). In DNA, the CDR3 is TGCAGTGCTAACCTAAACTACAATGAGCAGTTCTTC. Amino acids: CSANLNYNEQFF.

Ten or more counts support this clonotype. This chain links TRBV29-1 with TRBJ2-4, with a possible D match to TRBD2 (7 bases). The CDR3 is 15 amino acids. Germline CDR1 SQVTM, CDR2 ANQGSEA. The ends were cut back, 4 bases at V and 2 bases at J, with 15 bases in the middle. The CDR3 loop reads CSVGGAGVTKNIQYF. The CDR3 DNA sequence: TGCAGCGTTGGGGGGGCGGGAGTTACCAAAAACATTCAGTACTTC.

This clonotype appeared many times. The chain has TRBV7-9 and TRBJ2-2; D remains ambiguous. The CDR3 is 16 residues long. V was shortened by 3 bases and J by 5 bases, with 16 bases between the two germline ends. Per the germline V gene, CDR1 is SEHNR and CDR2 is FQNEAQ (reference sequence). CDR3 nucleotide sequence: TGTGCCAGCAGCTTTCGACTCAATTTGGGGACCGGGGAGCTGTTTTTT. Protein: CASSFRLNLGTGELFF.

This clonotype was detected many times. This rearrangement joins TRBV5-1 to TRBJ2-5; D is uncertain. Between the trimmed V and J ends, which lost 4 bases and 4 bases, there was a span of 14 bases. The V gene's germline CDR1 is SGHRS and CDR2 YFSETQ. The CDR3 spans 14 residues. The CDR3 DNA is TGCGCCAGCAGCAGCCCTGATGGGTTAGAGACCCAGTACTTC. This sequence encodes CASSSPDGLETQYF.

This clonotype was seen only a few times. The chain uses TRBV12-3 or TRBV12-4 and TRBJ2-6, with 10 positions matching TRBD1. V shed 6 bases and J 3 bases; nucleotides not matched to a gene: 5. There are 16 residues in the CDR3. The CDR3 loop is CASSRQGADGANVLTF. CDR3 DNA sequence: TGTGCCAGCAGCCGACAGGGGGCGGATGGGGCCAACGTCCTGACTTTC.

This clonotype was observed at least ten times. This chain uses TRBV20-1 with TRBJ2-7; TRBD2 agrees at 11 bases. The CDR3 extends over 15 amino acids. V gave up 6 bases and J gave up 0 bases; unmatched junction bases: 7. The germline V gene has CDR1 DFQATT and CDR2 SNEGSKA (reference sequence). Here the CDR3 DNA reads TGCAGTGCCCCGGGACTAGCGGAGAGCTCCTACGAGCAGTACTTC. Encoded protein: CSAPGLAESSYEQYF.

This clonotype was counted at least ten times. The chain carries TRBV10-3 and TRBJ2-1; the D is unclear. The CDR3 length is 13 residues. The V gene lost 4 bases and the J gene lost 4 bases, with 8 bases spanning the gap. Germline assignment: CDR1 ENHRY and CDR2 SYGVKD. The DNA of the CDR3 is TGTGCCATCAGTGTTGACGGTTACAATGAGCAGTTCTTC. This codes for CAISVDGYNEQFF.

This clonotype was recorded a few times. The chain carries TRBV6-1 and TRBJ1-3, with D tentatively TRBD1 (6 bases). The CDR3 totals 15 residues. With 5 bases removed from V and 0 bases from J, the gap between germline ends came to 11 bases. From germline, CDR1 is MNHNS and CDR2 SASEGT. In DNA, the CDR3 is TGTGCCAGCAGTCTCCAGGGGCCCTCTGGAAACACCATATATTTT. Protein sequence: CASSLQGPSGNTIYF.

Many counts were recorded for this clonotype. The chain has TRBV5-1 and TRBJ1-1, with D perhaps matching TRBD1 (6 bases). The CDR3 extends over 15 amino acids. CDR1 and CDR2 (germline): SGHRS, YFSETQ. The V and J ends lost 1 base and 5 bases respectively, with 15 bases between them. CDR3 region: CASSLPGALLTEAFF. CDR3 coding DNA: TGCGCCAGCAGCTTGCCAGGGGCATTACTAACTGAAGCTTTCTTT.

This rearrangement joins TRBV3-1 to TRBJ2-3; no reliable D call. V shed 8 bases and J shed 4 bases, with 19 bases lying between them. CDR1 is LGHDT, CDR2 YNNKEL, per germline (reference sequence). The CDR3 is 15 amino acids. DNA of the CDR3: TGTGCCAGCTGCCCCAGAGGTACCGGTCCAGATACGCAGTATTTT. It codes for CASCPRGTGPDTQYF.

This clonotype was recorded at least ten times. The chain has TRBV27 and TRBJ2-6; D possibly corresponds to TRBD1 (6 bases). Trimming pared 2 bases from V and 2 bases from J, leaving 13 bases between. The germline gives CDR1 MNHEY, CDR2 SMNVEV (reference sequence). There are 17 residues in the CDR3. The CDR3 protein is CASSLRGQLPGANVLTF. CDR3 sequence (DNA): TGTGCCAGCAGTTTAAGGGGACAACTTCCTGGGGCCAACGTCCTGACTTTC.

The chain couples TRBV7-2 to TRBJ2-1; 13 positions match TRBD2. Germline-derived CDR1 and CDR2 are SGHTA and FQGNSA. This CDR3 has 17 residues. After removal of 5 bases from V and 9 bases from J, the junction contained 13 bases not matched to a gene. CDR3 residues: CASSTLLGLAGDREQFF. The CDR3 coding sequence is TGTGCCAGCAGCACCTTACTCGGACTAGCGGGAGATCGTGAGCAGTTCTTC.

This clonotype was detected many times. V and J are TRBV5-1 and TRBJ2-2; D possibly corresponds to TRBD1 (8 bases). Looked up from germline, CDR1 is SGHRS and CDR2 is YFSETQ. CDR3 size: 16 residues. The V end lost 2 bases, the J end lost 3 bases, and 14 bases lay between the germline ends. The CDR3 DNA reads TGCGCCAGCAGCTTTTTACAGGGGGGGGACACCGGGGAGCTGTTTTTT. Protein product: CASSFLQGGDTGELFF. The full variable domain, rest sourced from reference TRBV5-1 and TRBJ2-2, is KAGVTQTPRYLIKTRGQQVTLSCSPISGHRSVSWYQQTPGQGLQFLFEYFSETQRNKGNFPGRFSGRQFSNSRSEMNVSTLELGDSALYLCASSFLQGGDTGELFFGEGSRLTVL.

As concerns this clonotype: Just one base apart from a much larger clone, this may be a read error. As the CDR3 is not closed by the conserved phenylalanine or tryptophan, this likely results from a read error. The genes are TRBV29-1 and TRBJ2-3, with 10 bases that match TRBD2. After removal of 3 bases from V and 5 bases from J, the junction contained 8 bases not matched to a gene. The germline V gene has CDR1 SQVTM and CDR2 ANQGSEA. This CDR3 has 15 residues. CDR3 loop: CSVEMASGSLDTQYL. The CDR3 DNA sequence: TGCAGCGTTGAGATGGCTAGCGGGAGCCTAGATACGCAGTATTTG.

The chain couples TRBV20-1 to TRBJ1-1, with a possible D match to TRBD1 (5 bases). The germline gives CDR1 DFQATT, CDR2 SNEGSKA (reference sequence). This CDR3 has 21 amino acids. Trimming took off 0 bases at V and 0 bases at J, with 29 bases between the two ends. As DNA, the CDR3 is TGCAGTGCTAGAGATTTAGTGCAGGGCACGGGCCTAAATATAATGAACACTGAAGCTTTCTTT. Translated, it gives CSARDLVQGTGLNIMNTEAFF.

This clonotype was seen repeatedly, ten times or more. The chain combines TRBV11-2 with TRBJ2-2, with D perhaps matching TRBD2 (6 bases). The CDR3 spans 20 residues. Germline lookup yields CDR1 SGHAT and CDR2 FQNNGV. Trimming shortened V by 4 bases and J by 0 bases, and 24 bases separated the two germline ends. The CDR3 bases are TGTGCCAGCAGCTCGCGACAGCGTCGGGGGTTGAGCACGAACACCGGGGAGCTGTTTTTT. Protein product: CASSSRQRRGLSTNTGELFF.

This clonotype showed up just a few times. This chain joins TRBV12-3 or TRBV12-4 and TRBJ2-1; possibly TRBD1 for D (6 bases). CDR3 length: 18 residues. The V end was cut by 3 bases, the J end by 0 bases, with 18 bases between. The CDR3 loop is CASSFLPGQFSSYNEQFF. Written as DNA, the CDR3 is TGTGCCAGCAGTTTTCTCCCTGGACAGTTCAGCTCCTACAATGAGCAGTTCTTC.

This sequence joins TRBV15 and TRBJ2-1, with 10 positions matching TRBD2. Germline CDR1 and CDR2: LNHNV and YYDKDF (reference sequence). The CDR3 consists of 14 residues. J lost 6 bases, V lost 5 bases, and 4 bases had no gene match. The CDR3 protein is CATSDLAGANEQFF. Here the CDR3 DNA reads TGTGCCACCAGCGATCTAGCGGGAGCCAATGAGCAGTTCTTC. The full variable domain, with the rest looked up from reference TRBV15 and TRBJ2-1, is DAMVIQNPRYQVTQFGKPVTLSCSQTLNHNVMYWYQQKSSQAPKLLFHYYDKDFNNEADTPDNFQSRRPNTSFCFLDIRSPGLGDTAMYLCATSDLAGANEQFFGPGTRLTVL.

At least ten counts were recorded for this clonotype. The CDR3 loop reads CAANRDSDQPQHF. The CDR3 DNA follows: TGTGCCGCAAACCGGGACTCGGATCAGCCCCAGCATTTT. The chain uses TRBV10-3 and TRBJ1-5; weak D call: TRBD1 (5 bases). In germline, CDR1 is ENHRY, CDR2 SYGVKD. V gave up 11 bases and J gave up 5 bases, with 16 bases separating them. The CDR3 length is 13 residues.

This clonotype occurred many times. V gene TRBV5-1 combines with J gene TRBJ2-7; 9 bases agree with TRBD1. This CDR3 is 14 amino acids long. Germline-derived CDR1 and CDR2 are SGHRS and YFSETQ. Trimming removed 4 bases from V and 7 bases from J; junction bases left unmatched: 9. The CDR3 region has the DNA TGCGCCAGCAGCCGAACAGGGGGCGGAGGGGAGCAGTACTTC. It codes for CASSRTGGGGEQYF.

This clonotype occurred many times. The chain uses TRBV28 and TRBJ2-7; the match to TRBD1 covers 8 bases. Trimming took 5 bases from V and 9 from J; bases not matched to a gene: 15. The germline CDR1 and CDR2 sequences are MDHEN and SYDVKM. This CDR3 contains 15 residues. The CDR3 sequence is CASSRIGTGQEGQYF. The CDR3 DNA reads as TGTGCCAGCAGTCGTATAGGGACAGGACAGGAGGGGCAGTACTTC.

In this sample, this clonotype turned up many times. J is TRBJ1-2 and V is TRBV11-1; perhaps TRBD1 as D (5 bases). Trimming shortened V by 1 base and J by 4 bases, and 22 bases separated the two germline ends. Germline V gives CDR1 SGHAT, CDR2 FQDESV (reference sequence). CDR3 length equals 18 residues. In nucleotides, the CDR3 is TGTGCCAGCAGCTTAGAAGTTATTCGTTCTGGGGCGGCCTATGGCTACACCTTC. It translates to CASSLEVIRSGAAYGYTF.

This clonotype was detected ten times or more. This chain links TRBV12-3 or TRBV12-4 with TRBJ1-4; tentatively, D is TRBD1 (5 bases). CDR3 size: 14 residues. V was trimmed by 6 bases and J by 8 bases, leaving 16 bases between them. The CDR3 bases are TGTGCCAGCAGCGGGGGGAGGGGTGGAGAAAAACTGTTTTTT. It yields the protein CASSGGRGGEKLFF.

This clonotype has at least ten counts. The chain links TRBV20-1 to TRBJ2-7, with TRBD2 identical over 10 bases. The V gene end was trimmed by 5 bases and the J gene end by 7 bases; junction bases not matched to a gene: 11. The CDR3 has 14 amino acids. Germline V gene data show CDR1 as DFQATT and CDR2 as SNEGSKA (reference sequence). CDR3 in amino acids: CSASKREGRREQYF. The CDR3 region has the DNA TGCAGTGCTTCTAAGCGGGAGGGCCGTAGGGAGCAGTACTTC.

This chain uses TRBV11-3 with TRBJ2-3, with 9 positions matching TRBD2. The trim removed 0 bases at V and 0 bases at J, leaving 1 base unmatched. The CDR3 is 16 residues long. Germline assignment: CDR1 SGHNT and CDR2 YENEEA. The CDR3 region is CASSLEGLASTDTQYF. The CDR3 DNA follows: TGTGCCAGCAGCTTAGAGGGACTAGCTAGCACAGATACGCAGTATTTT. The full variable domain, in which reference TRBV11-3 and TRBJ2-3 provide the parts outside the CDR3, is EAGVVQSPRYKIIEKKQPVAFWCNPISGHNTLYWYLQNLGQGPELLIRYENEEAVDDSQLPKDRFSAERLKGVDSTLKIQPAELGDSAVYLCASSLEGLASTDTQYFGPGTRLTVL.

This clonotype appeared a few times. V usage is TRBV11-3 and J usage is TRBJ2-3, with D perhaps matching TRBD1 (5 bases). Trimming stripped 8 bases from V and 2 bases from J, with 14 bases between. Looked up from germline, CDR1 is SGHNT and CDR2 is YENEEA. The CDR3 extends over 14 amino acids. This CDR3 is CASSQDTNTDTQYF. The CDR3 bases are TGTGCCAGCTCTCAGGACACAAACACAGATACGCAGTATTTT.

This rearrangement joins TRBV6-5 to TRBJ1-1, with 7 bases that match TRBD1. With 4 bases clipped from V and 1 base from J, the junction kept 9 bases outside the gene matches. In germline, CDR1 is MNHEY, CDR2 SVGAGI. The CDR3 loop spans 16 amino acids. The CDR3 DNA sequence: TGTGCCAGCAGTTCGTTGGACAGGCCCAGGAACACTGAAGCTTTCTTT. Translation: CASSSLDRPRNTEAFF.

At least ten counts were recorded for this clonotype. This sequence joins TRBV7-4 and TRBJ2-5, with 9 bases lining up with TRBD1. CDR3 length: 14 amino acids. CDR1 SGHVT and CDR2 SQSDAQ come from the germline V gene. V gave up 7 bases and J gave up 2 bases; unmatched junction bases: 5. CDR3 coding DNA: TGTGCCAGCACGGGACAGGGTGAACAAGAGACCCAGTACTTC. This translates into CASTGQGEQETQYF.

This clonotype was observed at least ten times. The chain carries TRBV29-1 and TRBJ2-3; no clear D gene. CDR3 length: 12 residues. CDR1 is SQVTM, CDR2 ANQGSEA, per germline. V was pared by 3 bases and J by 6 bases, with 10 bases between. The CDR3 sequence is CSVDHPPDTQYF. DNA of the CDR3: TGCAGCGTTGACCATCCCCCGGATACGCAGTATTTT.

This clonotype was found many times. This chain links TRBV20-1 with TRBJ1-5; D call uncertain. The CDR3 totals 13 residues. The germline CDR1 and CDR2 sequences are DFQATT and SNEGSKA (reference sequence). Trimming shortened V by 6 bases and J by 5 bases, and 14 bases separated the two germline ends. The CDR3 sequence: CSAEEGGDQPQHF. CDR3 DNA sequence: TGCAGTGCGGAAGAGGGTGGGGATCAGCCCCAGCATTTT.